Following are 3 T cell receptor beta chains from one sample sequenced in a study of T cell responses to AZD1222 COVID-19 vaccine. Clones were sequenced by immunoSEQ multiplex PCR, and TCRdb holds only the in-frame ones, with some missing. The sample has 150,000 or so clones, roughly 87% seen once; the top ten hold 5% to 6.5%. Specimen: peripheral blood, collected 28 days after the second AZD1222 dose. These TCRs come from an adult who received the AZD1222 COVID-19 vaccine.

The chain employs TRBV6-1 and TRBJ1-5, with D uncertain. V dropped 2 bases and J dropped 3 bases, with 5 bases sitting between them. Per germline, CDR1 MNHNS and CDR2 SASEGT. There are 13 residues in the CDR3. This CDR3 is CASSEKYNQPQHF. The CDR3 DNA reads as TGTGCCAGCAGTGAAAAGTACAATCAGCCCCAGCATTTT.

The V and J genes are TRBV6-1 and TRBJ1-4; D might be TRBD1 (6 bases). Trimming pared 1 base from V and 0 bases from J, leaving 6 bases between. The CDR3 is made up of 15 amino acids. Germline V lookup: CDR1 MNHNS, CDR2 SASEGT. CDR3 in DNA: TGTGCCAGCAGTGAAGAGGGGGCAACTAATGAAAAACTGTTTTTT. This sequence encodes CASSEEGATNEKLFF.

V is TRBV28 and J is TRBJ2-4; D possibly corresponds to TRBD1 (5 bases). The ends were cut back, 1 base at V and 0 bases at J, with 16 bases in the middle. CDR1 is MDHEN and CDR2 is SYDVKM in the germline V gene. The CDR3 has 18 amino acids. CDR3 region: CASSLLLQGSLAKNIQYF. Written as DNA, the CDR3 is TGTGCCAGCAGTTTATTGTTGCAGGGTTCACTAGCCAAAAACATTCAGTACTTC. Looking up the rest from reference TRBV28 and TRBJ2-4 gives the full variable domain: DVKVTQSSRYLVKRTGEKVFLECVQDMDHENMFWYRQDPGLGLRLIYFSYDVKMKEKGDIPEGYSVSREKKERFSLILESASTNQTSMYLCASSLLLQGSLAKNIQYFGAGTRLSVL.